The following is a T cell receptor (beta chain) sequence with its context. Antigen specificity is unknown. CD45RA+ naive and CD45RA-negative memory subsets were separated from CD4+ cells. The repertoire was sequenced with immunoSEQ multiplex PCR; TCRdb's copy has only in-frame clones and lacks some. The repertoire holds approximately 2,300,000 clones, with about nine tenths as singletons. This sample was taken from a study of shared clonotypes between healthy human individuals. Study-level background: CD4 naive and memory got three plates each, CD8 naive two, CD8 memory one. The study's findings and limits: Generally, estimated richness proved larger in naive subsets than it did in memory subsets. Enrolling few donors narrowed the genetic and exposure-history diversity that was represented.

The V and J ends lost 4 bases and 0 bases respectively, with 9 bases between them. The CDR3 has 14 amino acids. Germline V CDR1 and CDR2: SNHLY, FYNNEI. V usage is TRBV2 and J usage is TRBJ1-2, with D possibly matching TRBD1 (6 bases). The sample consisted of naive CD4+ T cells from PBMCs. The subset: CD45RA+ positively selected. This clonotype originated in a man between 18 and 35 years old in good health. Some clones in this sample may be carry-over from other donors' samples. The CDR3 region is CASSVRDTNYGYTF. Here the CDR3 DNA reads TGTGCCAGCAGTGTCCGGGACACTAACTATGGCTACACCTTC.